The 3 T cell receptor beta chains below come from one sample, sequenced in a study of CD8+ T cells in alopecia areata. Sequencing relied on a cDNA template that was reverse transcribed from extracted RNA. Libraries were prepared by immunoSEQ multiplex PCR; TCRdb keeps only in-frame clonotypes and omits some of them. The sample lists 45,000 to 60,000 clones, 96% occurring once. This specimen was CD8+ T cells sorted from blood, taken at week 0. All receptors come from a human donor with alopecia areata.

This chain links TRBV5-4 with TRBJ1-5, with D unclear. In germline, CDR1 is SGHNT, CDR2 YYREEE (reference sequence). The V end lost 0 bases, the J end lost 4 bases, and 5 bases lay between the germline ends. CDR3 length: 13 residues. CDR3 region: CASSLDFNQPQHF. Written as DNA, the CDR3 is TGTGCCAGCAGCTTGGACTTTAATCAGCCCCAGCATTTT.

V gene TRBV6-5 combines with J gene TRBJ2-2, with 7 bases lining up with TRBD1. Trimming at V came to 0 bases and at J to 4 bases, leaving 5 bases not matched to a gene. The CDR3 totals 16 residues. Germline assignment: CDR1 MNHEY and CDR2 SVGAGI. CDR3 protein: CASSYSTRGSTGELFF. CDR3 bases: TGTGCCAGCAGTTACTCTACCAGGGGGAGCACCGGGGAGCTGTTTTTT.

The J gene is TRBJ2-7, the V gene TRBV4-2; D is ambiguous. Trimming pared 5 bases from V and 4 bases from J, leaving 9 bases between. In germline, CDR1 is LGHNA, CDR2 YNFKEQ. The CDR3 length is 12 residues. The CDR3 region is CASSSTRYEQYF. Here the CDR3 DNA reads TGTGCCAGCAGCTCGACAAGGTACGAGCAGTACTTC.